One and the same sample provided the 12 T cell receptor beta chains below, sequenced in a study of read filtering for tumor transcriptome and immune sequencing. From about 400 ng of RNA, a library with molecular barcoded alpha/delta and beta/gamma adaptors was made. TCRdb re-analysed the reads in MiXCR, keeping a single row per CDR3 protein. The sample consists of 120,000 or so distinct CDR3 sequences, approximately 13% of them appearing once. What was sequenced was a population of CD138-negative cells sorted from bone marrow. Every receptor here comes from a donor at least 40 years old with multiple myeloma.

This clonotype has only a few counts. A much larger clone differs from this one at a single base, so this may be a read error. V gene TRBV7-2 combines with J gene TRBJ2-1; D gene uncertain. This CDR3 contains 12 residues. Germline CDR1 reads SGHTA; CDR2 reads FQGNSA. CDR3 DNA sequence: TGTGCCAGCAGTTCCGGGCCCCCTTCGCAGCTCTTC. Protein product: CASSSGPPSQLF.

This clonotype showed up many times. The rearrangement uses TRBV7-3 and TRBJ2-3; no firm D call. There are 13 residues in the CDR3. Trimming took off 2 bases at V and 3 bases at J, with 6 bases between the two ends. The germline V gene has CDR1 SGHTA and CDR2 FQGTGA. The CDR3 is CASSLGPTDTQYF. In DNA, the CDR3 is TGTGCCAGCAGCTTAGGCCCGACAGATACGCAGTATTTT. The full variable domain, completed using reference TRBV7-3 and TRBJ2-3, is GAGVSQTPSNKVTEKGKYVELRCDPISGHTALYWYRQSLGQGPEFLIYFQGTGAADDSGLPNDRFFAVRPEGSVSTLKIQRTERGDSAVYLCASSLGPTDTQYFGPGTRLTVL.

This clonotype was seen only a few times. This is likely a read error, given that the CDR3 carries no conserved phenylalanine or tryptophan at its end. The gene calls are TRBV28 and TRBJ2-5; 15 bases line up with TRBD2. This CDR3 is built from 18 residues. From germline, CDR1 is MDHEN and CDR2 SYDVKM. CDR3 in DNA: TGTGCCACTTCTCAGGTCCGGACTAGCGGGAGGGCCAGGGAGAGCCAGTACTCC. Amino acid sequence: CATSQVRTSGRARESQYS.

At least ten counts were recorded for this clonotype. The V and J genes are TRBV12-5 and TRBJ2-3; TRBD1 is a possible D gene (5 bases). The germline CDR1 and CDR2 sequences are LGHNT and FRNRAP. Trimming took 3 bases from V and 1 from J, leaving 8 bases between them. The CDR3 contains 14 residues. Written as DNA, the CDR3 is TGTGCTAGTGGTTTAGACAGCCGCACAGATACGCAGTATTTT. Translating gives CASGLDSRTDTQYF. Full variable domain (rest looked up from reference TRBV12-5 and TRBJ2-3): DARVTQTPRHKVTEMGQEVTMRCQPILGHNTVFWYRQTMMQGLELLAYFRNRAPLDDSGMPKDRFSAEMPDATLATLKIQPSEPRDSAVYFCASGLDSRTDTQYFGPGTRLTVL.

This clonotype was detected once. A far larger clone lies a single base away; this is likely a read error. Given the absence of the conserved phenylalanine or tryptophan at the CDR3 end, a read error is likely. The chain recombines TRBV11-1 with TRBJ2-1; 7 nucleotides align to TRBD1. This CDR3 comprises 14 residues. Germline trimming cut 5 bases from V and 5 bases from J; bases unmatched to any gene: 6. Germline loops: CDR1 SGHAT, CDR2 FQDESV (reference sequence). CDR3 in DNA: TGTGCCAGCAGCACTGACAGGGATAACAATGAGCAGTTCTCC. This sequence encodes CASSTDRDNNEQFS.

The rearrangement links TRBV2 to TRBJ1-2; 7 bases match TRBD1. CDR3 length: 15 residues. In germline, CDR1 is SNHLY, CDR2 FYNNEI. Trimming cost V 4 bases and J 2 bases; bases outside gene matches: 7. CDR3 region: CASSVPPGQNYGYTF. The CDR3, as DNA: TGTGCCAGCAGTGTTCCTCCGGGACAGAACTATGGCTACACCTTC.

Comments on this clonotype: Given a much more abundant clone one base away, this may be a read error. V gene TRBV7-3 combines with J gene TRBJ2-1; 9 nucleotides align to TRBD2. Germline loops: CDR1 SGHTA, CDR2 FQGTGA. The CDR3 has 14 amino acids. The CDR3 loop reads CAGSLAGVNNEQFF. The CDR3 bases are TGTGCCGGCAGCTTAGCGGGAGTAAACAATGAGCAGTTCTTC.

With regard to this clonotype: The junction does not match germline at one end; this may be a read error. The chain uses TRBV5-4 and TRBJ2-7, with a weak D call TRBD1 (5 bases). CDR3 length: 13 amino acids. Germline V gene sequence: CDR1 SGHNT, CDR2 YYREEE (reference sequence). This CDR3 is CASSLYGAPDFAF. Written as DNA, the CDR3 is TGTGCCAGCAGCTTGTATGGGGCCCCAGATTTCGCCTTC.

On this clonotype itself: Likely a read error: the CDR3 ends without its conserved phenylalanine or tryptophan. The rearrangement joins TRBV20-1 to TRBJ2-1, with a possible D match to TRBD2 (6 bases). Germline V CDR1 and CDR2: DFQATT, SNEGSKA (reference sequence). This CDR3 has 13 amino acids. Trimming left V 6 bases short and J 8 bases short, with 17 bases between. The CDR3, as DNA: TGCAGTGCCGGGACTGGCGGGATCTATGAGCAGTTCCTC. This codes for CSAGTGGIYEQFL.

This clonotype showed up many times. The chain carries TRBV6-2 or TRBV6-3 and TRBJ2-7; no definite D call. The CDR3 is made up of 14 amino acids. CDR1 MNHEY and CDR2 SVGEGT come from the germline V gene. The V end was cut by 6 bases, the J end by 3 bases, with 15 bases between. The CDR3 here is CASSPLRKSYEQYF. The CDR3 DNA reads TGTGCCAGCAGCCCGCTGCGGAAGAGCTACGAGCAGTACTTC.

The chain uses TRBV6-2 or TRBV6-3 and TRBJ2-3; D perhaps matches TRBD1 (6 bases). The CDR3 extends over 16 amino acids. Trimming removed 0 bases from V and 4 bases from J, with 14 bases in between. Germline assignment: CDR1 MNHEY and CDR2 SVGEGT. The CDR3, as DNA: TGTGCCAGCAGTTACTCTGGTCAGGGGCAGGCAGATACGCAGTATTTT. It yields the protein CASSYSGQGQADTQYF.

This clonotype was seen many times. V is TRBV12-3 or TRBV12-4 and J is TRBJ2-1; 10 bases agree with TRBD1. CDR3 length: 15 amino acids. V dropped 5 bases and J dropped 9; count of bases not matched to a gene: 10. CDR3 residues: CASSAAGQGFGEQFF. CDR3 nucleotides: TGTGCCAGCAGTGCGGCGGGACAGGGGTTCGGTGAGCAGTTCTTC.